This T cell receptor beta chain was retrieved from a study of cytomegalovirus exposure and HLA in healthy donors. Notes on the study in general: With DRB1 most and HLA-C fewest, TCR association rates differed between HLA loci in a later analysis. The classifier reportedly diagnosed cytomegalovirus status with high specificity and sensitivity.

With 0 bases removed from V and 4 bases from J, the gap between germline ends came to 3 bases. This CDR3 comprises 11 residues. The germline V gene encodes CDR1 GTSNPN and CDR2 SVGIG (reference sequence). As regards this clone: Its antigen is currently unknown.

This PCR relied on a set of 60 Vbeta primers and 13 Jbeta primers. Data came from immunoSEQ multiplex PCR; TCRdb stores just in-frame clones and leaves some out. In the table there are 70,000 to 100,000 clones, 65% of which are singletons. This receptor was obtained from a woman aged 45-65 years in good health and CMV-seropositive. The V and J genes are TRBV30 and TRBJ2-5; D unresolved. The sample comprised PBMCs. The CDR3 spells CAWSVLETQYF. The DNA of the CDR3 is TGTGCCTGGAGTGTCTTAGAGACCCAGTACTTC.